These 21 T cell receptor beta chains were sequenced from one sample in a study of graft-versus-host responses after intestinal transplantation. The repertoire was sequenced with immunoSEQ multiplex PCR; TCRdb's copy has only in-frame clones and lacks some. This sample has 70,000 to 95,000 clones, with about 93% found just once. The antigens of these receptors remain unknown. Sequenced here: unstimulated CD8+ T cells sorted from spleen or lymph node cells, sampled before transplant. Source of these receptors: a human donor who was the organ donor for an intestinal transplant.

This chain connects TRBV11-2 to TRBJ2-1, with unresolved D. Trimming stripped 1 base from V and 7 bases from J, with 11 bases between. This CDR3 contains 14 residues. CDR1 is SGHAT, CDR2 FQNNGV, per germline. Here the CDR3 DNA reads TGTGCCAGCAGCTTAGCTCCACTTATAAATGAGCAGTTCTTC. It is translated as CASSLAPLINEQFF.

This clone showed up just a few times. This rearrangement joins TRBV13 to TRBJ2-5, with D possibly matching TRBD2 (6 bases). In germline, CDR1 is PRHDT, CDR2 FYEKMQ (reference sequence). V was shortened by 1 base and J by 5 bases, with 8 bases between the two germline ends. The CDR3 spans 13 residues. CDR3 residues: CASSLVAGETQYF. The CDR3 nucleotides read TGTGCCAGCAGCTTAGTGGCGGGGGAGACCCAGTACTTC. Together with reference TRBV13 and TRBJ2-5, the CDR3 gives the full variable domain: AAGVIQSPRHLIKEKRETATLKCYPIPRHDTVYWYQQGPGQDPQFLISFYEKMQSDKGSIPDRFSAQQFSDYHSELNMSSLELGDSALYFCASSLVAGETQYFGPGTRLLVL.

V is TRBV4-1 and J is TRBJ2-7; tentatively, D is TRBD2 (5 bases). V gave up 3 bases and J gave up 2 bases, with 17 bases separating them. Looked up from germline, CDR1 is MGHRA and CDR2 is YSYEKL. This CDR3 has 16 amino acids. The CDR3 DNA reads as TGCGCCAGCAGCCAGGTGCGAGGAGCGGTTACCTACGAGCAGTACTTC. This sequence encodes CASSQVRGAVTYEQYF.

The count of this clone is one. The chain has TRBV4-1 and TRBJ2-7, with TRBD2 as a possible D gene (5 bases). Deletions cut 2 bases from V and 1 base from J, with 9 bases between. CDR3 length equals 14 residues. CDR1 and CDR2 (germline): MGHRA, YSYEKL. Here the CDR3 DNA reads TGCGCCAGCAGCCAATCCGGGGTGTCCTACGAGCAGTACTTC. It codes for CASSQSGVSYEQYF.

The chain carries TRBV28 and TRBJ2-7; D is undetermined. Germline V lookup: CDR1 MDHEN, CDR2 SYDVKM. The CDR3 contains 13 residues. The germline V and J ends were trimmed by 3 bases and 5 bases, with 11 bases remaining between them. The CDR3 region is CASSFPSNDEQYF. The CDR3 DNA reads TGTGCCAGCAGTTTCCCCTCTAATGACGAGCAGTACTTC.

This clone showed up just a few times. The chain employs TRBV30 and TRBJ1-5, with D maybe TRBD1 (5 bases). The germline gives CDR1 GTSNPN, CDR2 SVGIG (reference sequence). This CDR3 is built from 12 residues. V shed 5 bases and J shed 3 bases, with 8 bases lying between them. The CDR3 nucleotides are TGTGCCTGGGACAGCAACAATCAGCCCCAGCATTTT. Translating gives CAWDSNNQPQHF.

The gene calls are TRBV7-9 and TRBJ2-5, with 12 bases aligning to TRBD2. The CDR3 spans 17 residues. After removal of 5 bases from V and 1 base from J, the junction contained 8 bases not matched to a gene. The germline CDR1 and CDR2 sequences are SEHNR and FQNEAQ (reference sequence). In DNA form, the CDR3 reads TGTGCCAGCAGCCCCTCTCCGGGACTAGCGGGCCAAGAGACCCAGTACTTC. Translating gives CASSPSPGLAGQETQYF. The whole variable domain, remainder taken from reference TRBV7-9 and TRBJ2-5, is DTGVSQNPRHKITKRGQNVTFRCDPISEHNRLYWYRQTLGQGPEFLTYFQNEAQLEKSRLLSDRFSAERPKGSFSTLEIQRTEQGDSAMYLCASSPSPGLAGQETQYFGPGTRLLVL.

CDR3 region: CASSEFQVAKNIQYF. CDR3 in DNA: TGTGCCAGCAGTGAATTTCAGGTAGCCAAAAACATTCAGTACTTC. The V and J genes are TRBV2 and TRBJ2-4, with D uncertain. The CDR3 consists of 15 residues. Germline assignment: CDR1 SNHLY and CDR2 FYNNEI. V was trimmed by 2 bases and J by 0 bases, leaving 8 bases between them.

The rearrangement joins TRBV29-1 to TRBJ2-5; D possibly corresponds to TRBD2 (5 bases). The germline CDR1 and CDR2 sequences are SQVTM and ANQGSEA. This CDR3 has 13 residues. Trimming removed 7 bases from V and 7 bases from J, with 19 bases in between. CDR3 in DNA: TGCAGCGGGACCGAAAAGCGGAAAGGGACCCAGTACTTC. Amino acids: CSGTEKRKGTQYF.

The chain employs TRBV5-8 and TRBJ2-6; D is perhaps TRBD2 (5 bases). Germline V lookup: CDR1 SGHTS, CDR2 YDEGEE. The length of the CDR3 is 15 residues. The germline V and J ends were trimmed by 4 bases and 1 base, with 9 bases remaining between them. The CDR3 here is CASSPPGSGANVLTF. In DNA form, the CDR3 reads TGTGCCAGCAGCCCACCGGGATCTGGGGCCAACGTCCTGACTTTC.

This rearrangement joins TRBV19 to TRBJ2-4, with TRBD1 identical over 9 bases. The CDR3 has 18 amino acids. Germline CDR1 reads LNHDA; CDR2 reads SQIVND (reference sequence). Germline trimming cut 4 bases from V and 4 bases from J; bases unmatched to any gene: 14. The CDR3: CASSSPQGQGRTKNIQYF. The DNA for the CDR3 is TGTGCCAGTAGTAGCCCCCAGGGACAGGGTCGAACTAAAAACATTCAGTACTTC.

This rearrangement joins TRBV6-6 to TRBJ2-7; D not certain. From germline, CDR1 is MNHNY and CDR2 SVGAGI (reference sequence). Trimming stripped 0 bases from V and 5 bases from J, with 5 bases between. The CDR3 has 12 residues. The DNA of the CDR3 is TGTGCCAGCAGTTACTCGCCGGACGAGCAGTACTTC. Translation gives CASSYSPDEQYF.

This clone was detected only once. The J gene is TRBJ2-1, the V gene TRBV4-2, with D perhaps TRBD1 (6 bases). In germline, CDR1 is LGHNA, CDR2 YNFKEQ. Between the trimmed V and J ends, which lost 3 bases and 5 bases, there was a span of 17 bases. The CDR3 has 16 amino acids. The CDR3 spells CASSQGHKLDNNEQFF. CDR3 DNA sequence: TGTGCCAGCAGCCAGGGACATAAACTGGACAACAATGAGCAGTTCTTC.

This chain connects TRBV9 to TRBJ1-1; D gene uncertain. With 6 bases removed from V and 3 bases from J, the gap between germline ends came to 15 bases. This CDR3 contains 14 residues. Germline assignment: CDR1 SGDLS and CDR2 YYNGEE. CDR3 coding DNA: TGTGCCAGCAACCTCCATGGGGAGGACACTGAAGCTTTCTTT. This encodes CASNLHGEDTEAFF.

This clone appeared once. V and J are TRBV6-5 and TRBJ2-7; D is possibly TRBD2 (6 bases). Germline V gene lookup returns CDR1 MNHEY and CDR2 SVGAGI. Trimming shortened V by 4 bases and J by 1 base, and 8 bases separated the two germline ends. This CDR3 spans 13 amino acids. The CDR3 DNA reads TGTGCCAGCAGTTGGAGGGAGTCCTACGAGCAGTACTTC. Amino acid sequence: CASSWRESYEQYF.

The chain is built from TRBV21-1 and TRBJ2-2; TRBD1, as called in the table, went unchecked against the DNA. TRBV21-1 is described as a pseudogene. The CDR3 runs to 12 residues. CDR3 sequence (DNA): TGTGCCAGCGGAGACAGTACCGGGGAGCTGTTTTTT. Amino acid sequence: CASGDSTGELFF.

This sequence joins TRBV5-1 and TRBJ1-6, with 7 bases that match TRBD1. The CDR3 loop spans 15 amino acids. Germline CDR1 reads SGHRS; CDR2 reads YFSETQ. Losses at the gene ends were 4 bases for V and 3 bases for J; bases not matched to a gene: 4. In DNA, the CDR3 is TGCGCCAGCAGCGGGACAGCTAACTATAATTCACCCCTCCACTTT. Its protein is CASSGTANYNSPLHF.

The chain is built from TRBV7-9 and TRBJ2-3, with 8 bases identical to TRBD2. CDR3 size: 16 residues. The junction had 8 bases not matched to a gene; V was cut back by 5 bases and J by 1 base. Germline values: CDR1 SEHNR, CDR2 FQNEAQ (reference sequence). CDR3 nucleotides: TGTGCCAGCAGCCCCCCCGGGAGGGAAGGCACAGATACGCAGTATTTT. Its protein is CASSPPGREGTDTQYF.

V and J are TRBV5-4 and TRBJ2-7, with TRBD2 as a possible D gene (5 bases). Germline V lookup: CDR1 SGHNT, CDR2 YYREEE (reference sequence). The V gene lost 0 bases and the J gene lost 0 bases, with 10 bases spanning the gap. CDR3 length: 15 residues. CDR3 nucleotide sequence: TGTGCCAGCAGCTTGGGGCTAGCAAACTCCTACGAGCAGTACTTC. Translation gives CASSLGLANSYEQYF.

V usage is TRBV10-3 and J usage is TRBJ1-1; no clear D gene. The germline V and J ends were trimmed by 6 bases and 1 base, with 9 bases remaining between them. The CDR3 is made up of 13 amino acids. Germline-derived CDR1 and CDR2 are ENHRY and SYGVKD. CDR3 DNA: TGTGCCATCAGGCCCCGGAGGAACACTGAAGCTTTCTTT. Amino acids: CAIRPRRNTEAFF.

This clone has a single count. The V and J genes are TRBV19 and TRBJ1-5, with D maybe TRBD1 (6 bases). The CDR3 consists of 17 residues. Germline CDR1 LNHDA, CDR2 SQIVND (reference sequence). V was cut by 0 bases and J by 3 bases, with 15 bases left in between. The CDR3, as DNA: TGTGCCAGTAGTATAGATCCCCCCGGGGGGCACAATCAGCCCCAGCATTTT. Its translation: CASSIDPPGGHNQPQHF.